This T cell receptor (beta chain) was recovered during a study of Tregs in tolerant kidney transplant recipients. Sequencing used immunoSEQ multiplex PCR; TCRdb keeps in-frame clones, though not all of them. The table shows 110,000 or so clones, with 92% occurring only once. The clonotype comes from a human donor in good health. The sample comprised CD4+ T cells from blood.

This CDR3 is CASSLYPGMTDTQYF. CDR3 bases: TGCGCCAGCAGCTTGTATCCGGGTATGACAGATACGCAGTATTTT. The chain links TRBV5-1 to TRBJ2-3, with no clear D. CDR3 length: 15 residues. V lost 1 base and J 3 bases, leaving 12 bases between the germline ends. The V gene's germline CDR1 is SGHRS and CDR2 YFSETQ.